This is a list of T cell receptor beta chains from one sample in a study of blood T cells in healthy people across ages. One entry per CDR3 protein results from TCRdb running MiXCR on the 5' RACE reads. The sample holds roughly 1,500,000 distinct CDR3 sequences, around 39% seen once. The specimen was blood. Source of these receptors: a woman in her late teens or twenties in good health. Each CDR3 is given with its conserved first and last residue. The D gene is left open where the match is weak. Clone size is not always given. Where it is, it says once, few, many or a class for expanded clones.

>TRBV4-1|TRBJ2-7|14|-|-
TGCGCCAGCAGCCCCCACGGGTATAGTGACGAGCAGTACTTC
CASSPHGYSDEQYF
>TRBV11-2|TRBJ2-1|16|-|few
TGTGCCAGCAGCGTCACTAGTGAAACGAACGATTTTGAGCAGTTCTTC
CASSVTSETNDFEQFF
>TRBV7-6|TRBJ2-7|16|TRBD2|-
TGTGCCAGCAGCTTAGTAACTAGCGGGAGTTACTACGAGCAGTACTTC
CASSLVTSGSYYEQYF
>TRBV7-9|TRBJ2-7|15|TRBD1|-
TGTGCCAGCAGGGCAACGACAGGGCAAGACGACGAGCAGTACTTC
CASRATTGQDDEQYF
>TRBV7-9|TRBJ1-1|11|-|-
TGTGCCAGCAGCTCCTTAGGTGAAGCTTTCTTT
CASSSLGEAFF
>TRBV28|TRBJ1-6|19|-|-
TGTGCCAGCATCACCTTTGGGACGGGGCCCCGACAAAATAATTCACCCCTCCACTTT
CASITFGTGPRQNNSPLHF
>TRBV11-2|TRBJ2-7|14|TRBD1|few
TGTGCCAGCAGCCCCAGGACAGGGATTAACGAGCAGTACTTC
CASSPRTGINEQYF
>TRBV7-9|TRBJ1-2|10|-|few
TGTGCCAGCAGCCCCCCCGGTGGCACCTTC
CASSPPGGTF
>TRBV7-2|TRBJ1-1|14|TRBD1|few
TGTGCCAGCAGCTCGGACAGGGGAGGGACTGAAGCTTTCTTT
CASSSDRGGTEAFF
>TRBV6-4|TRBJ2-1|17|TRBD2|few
TGTGCCAGCAGTGACTCTGGGGCTAGCGGGACCTACAATGAGCAGTTCTTC
CASSDSGASGTYNEQFF
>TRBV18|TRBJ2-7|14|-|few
TGTGCCAGCTCACCACTAGGGACTGGGGACGAGCAGTACTTC
CASSPLGTGDEQYF
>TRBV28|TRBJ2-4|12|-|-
TGTGCCAGCAGGACCTCCGTGGGGCATCAGTACTTC
CASRTSVGHQYF
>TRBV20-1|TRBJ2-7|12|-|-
TGCAGTGCAAGGGACGAGTTCTACGAGCAGTACTTC
CSARDEFYEQYF
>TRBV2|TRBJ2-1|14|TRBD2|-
TGTGCCAGCACCGAGGGGCGGGGGTACAATGAGCAGTTCTTC
CASTEGRGYNEQFF
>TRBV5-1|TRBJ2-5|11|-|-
TGCGCCCGCGGGTCCTACAATGAGCAGTACTTC
CARGSYNEQYF
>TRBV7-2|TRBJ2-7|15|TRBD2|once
TGTGCCAGCAGCTTACCTGAGACTAGCGGGAATGAGCAGTACTTC
CASSLPETSGNEQYF
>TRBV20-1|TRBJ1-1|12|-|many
TGCAGTGCCGCCCCATGGAACACTGAAGCTTTCTTT
CSAAPWNTEAFF
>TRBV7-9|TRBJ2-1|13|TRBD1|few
TGTGCCAGCAGCCCCCGGACAGGATCTGAGCAGTTCTTC
CASSPRTGSEQFF
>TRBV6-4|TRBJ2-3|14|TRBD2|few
TGTGCCAGCAGTGACTCGCGGGAGTCTGATACGCAGTATTTT
CASSDSRESDTQYF
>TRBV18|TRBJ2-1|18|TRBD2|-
TGTGCCAGCTCACCACCGGGACTAGCGGTGGGATCCTACAATGAGCAGTTCTTC
CASSPPGLAVGSYNEQFF
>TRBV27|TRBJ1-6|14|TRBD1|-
TGTGCCAGCAGTTTGCAGGCCGGGACAGGGCCTCTCCACTTT
CASSLQAGTGPLHF
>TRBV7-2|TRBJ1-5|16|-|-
TGTGCCAGCAGCTCCGCCGGTCGGGGGCTTCGGCAGCCCCAGCATTTT
CASSSAGRGLRQPQHF
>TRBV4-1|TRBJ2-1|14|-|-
TGCGCCAGCAGCCAACGGGATAGGGGGAAGGAGCAGTTCTTC
CASSQRDRGKEQFF
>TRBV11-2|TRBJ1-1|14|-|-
TGTGCCAGCAGCTTAGCAGGGTCGGGAACTGAAGCTTTCTTT
CASSLAGSGTEAFF
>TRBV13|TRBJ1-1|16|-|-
TGTGCCAGCAGCTTAGGAATGGGAAGCGTGAACACTGAAGCTTTCTTT
CASSLGMGSVNTEAFF
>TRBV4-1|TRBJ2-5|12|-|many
TGCGCCAGCAGCGAGGGACAAGAGACCCAGTACTTC
CASSEGQETQYF
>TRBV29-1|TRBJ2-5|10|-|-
TGCAGCGTTGACCACAATGAGCAGTACTTC
CSVDHNEQYF
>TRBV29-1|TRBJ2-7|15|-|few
TGCAGCGTTGAAGTAACCCCGGGACGGGGGATGGAGCAGTACTTC
CSVEVTPGRGMEQYF
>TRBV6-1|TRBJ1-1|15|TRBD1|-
TGTGCCAGCAGTGAAGCGGACAGGAGAAACACTGAAGCTTTCTTT
CASSEADRRNTEAFF
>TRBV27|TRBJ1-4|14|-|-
TGTGCCAGCGCGAGAACAGACCGGAGTGAAAAACTGTTTTTT
CASARTDRSEKLFF
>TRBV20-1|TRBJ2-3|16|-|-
TGCAGTGCTAGAGGGGCTAGCCGCACTAGCACAGATACGCAGTATTTT
CSARGASRTSTDTQYF
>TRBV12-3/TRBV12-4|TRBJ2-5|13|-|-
TGTGCCAGCAGTTTTCAAAATTCGGAGACCCAGTACTTC
CASSFQNSETQYF
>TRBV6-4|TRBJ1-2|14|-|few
TGTGCCAGCAGTGACTCGTTCTTGGGAGGAGGCTACACCTTC
CASSDSFLGGGYTF
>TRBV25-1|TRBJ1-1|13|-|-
TGTGCCAGCAGGGCAACAGGAAACACTGAAGCTTTCTTT
CASRATGNTEAFF
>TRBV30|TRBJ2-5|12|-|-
TGTGCCTGGAGTTCCCCCCCCGGGAGTCAGTACTTC
CAWSSPPGSQYF
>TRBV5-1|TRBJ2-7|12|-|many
TGTGCCAGCAGTTCGGACAGCTACGAGCAGTACTTC
CASSSDSYEQYF
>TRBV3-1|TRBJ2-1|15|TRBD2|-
TGTGCCAGCAGCCAGGCGGGGGACTCCTACAATGAGCAGTTCTTC
CASSQAGDSYNEQFF
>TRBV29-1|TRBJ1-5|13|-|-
TGCAGCGTTGAAGTGGGGTTAGGTCAGCCCCAGCATTTT
CSVEVGLGQPQHF
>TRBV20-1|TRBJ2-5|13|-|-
TGCAGTGCTAGAGGTCAAGGGGCGGAGACCCAGTACTTC
CSARGQGAETQYF
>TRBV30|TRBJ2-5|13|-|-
TGTGCCTGGAGTGTAGGAACAAAAGAGACCCAGTACTTC
CAWSVGTKETQYF
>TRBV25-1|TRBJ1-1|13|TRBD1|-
TGTGCCAGCAGTAAGACAGGGCGGGCTGAAGCTTTCTTT
CASSKTGRAEAFF
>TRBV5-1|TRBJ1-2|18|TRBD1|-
TGCGCCAGCAGCTTCGGACGAAGGACAGGGGGATCGGACTATGGCTACACCTTC
CASSFGRRTGGSDYGYTF
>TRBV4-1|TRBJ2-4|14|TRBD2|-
TGCGCCAGCAGCCAAGAGGCTAGCGGGGGCATTCAGTACTTC
CASSQEASGGIQYF
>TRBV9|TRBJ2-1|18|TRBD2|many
TGTGCCAGCAGCGTAGGAATGAGTGGCGGGGGGGCCGGGAGTGAGCAGTTCTTC
CASSVGMSGGGAGSEQFF
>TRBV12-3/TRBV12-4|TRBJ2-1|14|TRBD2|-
TGTGCCAGCAGCACTAGCGGGGGGTGGGATGAGCAGTTCTTC
CASSTSGGWDEQFF
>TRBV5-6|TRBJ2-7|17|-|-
TGTGCCAGCAGCTTGCCAGGGGCCCACCCTTTCTCCTACGAGCAGTACTTC
CASSLPGAHPFSYEQYF